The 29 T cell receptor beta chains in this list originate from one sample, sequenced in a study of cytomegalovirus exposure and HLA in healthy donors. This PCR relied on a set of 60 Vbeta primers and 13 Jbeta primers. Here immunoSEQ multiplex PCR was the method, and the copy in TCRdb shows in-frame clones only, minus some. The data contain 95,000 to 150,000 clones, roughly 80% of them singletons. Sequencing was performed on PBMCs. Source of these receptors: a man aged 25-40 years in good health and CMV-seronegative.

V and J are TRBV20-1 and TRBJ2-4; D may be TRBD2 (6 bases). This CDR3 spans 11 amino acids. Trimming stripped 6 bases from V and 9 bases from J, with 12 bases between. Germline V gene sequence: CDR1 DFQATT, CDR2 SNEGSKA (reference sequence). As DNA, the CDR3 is TGCAGTGCAAGACTAGGAGGCATTCAGTACTTC. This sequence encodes CSARLGGIQYF.

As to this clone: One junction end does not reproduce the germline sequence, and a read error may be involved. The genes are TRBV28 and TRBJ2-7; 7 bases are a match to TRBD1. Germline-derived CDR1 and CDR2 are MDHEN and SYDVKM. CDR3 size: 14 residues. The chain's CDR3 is CASRRQGSSSEQYF. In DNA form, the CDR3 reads TGTGCCAGCCGACGACAGGGTTCCTCCTCCGAGCAGTACTTC.

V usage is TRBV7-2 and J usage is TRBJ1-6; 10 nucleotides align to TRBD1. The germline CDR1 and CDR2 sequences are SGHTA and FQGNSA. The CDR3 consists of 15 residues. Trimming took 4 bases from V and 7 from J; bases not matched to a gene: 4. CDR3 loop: CASSWTGQGNSPLHF. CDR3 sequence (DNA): TGTGCCAGCAGCTGGACGGGACAGGGGAATTCACCCCTCCACTTT.

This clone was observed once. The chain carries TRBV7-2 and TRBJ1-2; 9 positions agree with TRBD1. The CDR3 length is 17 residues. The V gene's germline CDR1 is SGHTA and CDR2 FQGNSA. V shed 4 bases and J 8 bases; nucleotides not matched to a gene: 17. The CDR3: CASSSFVRDRVGGGYTF. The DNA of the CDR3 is TGTGCCAGCAGCTCATTCGTCCGGGACAGGGTTGGGGGCGGCTACACCTTC.

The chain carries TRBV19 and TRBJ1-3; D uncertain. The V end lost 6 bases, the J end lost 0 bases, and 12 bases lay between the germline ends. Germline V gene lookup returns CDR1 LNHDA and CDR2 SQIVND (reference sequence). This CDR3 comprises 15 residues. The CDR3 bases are TGTGCCAGTAGCAAAGATGACTTCTCTGGAAACACCATATATTTT. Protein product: CASSKDDFSGNTIYF.

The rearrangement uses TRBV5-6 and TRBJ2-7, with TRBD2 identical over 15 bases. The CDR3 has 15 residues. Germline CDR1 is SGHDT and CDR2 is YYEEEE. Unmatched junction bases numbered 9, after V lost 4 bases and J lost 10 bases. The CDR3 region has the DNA TGTGCCAGCAGCACCGCCGGGACTAGCGGGGGGCATCAGTACTTC. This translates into CASSTAGTSGGHQYF.

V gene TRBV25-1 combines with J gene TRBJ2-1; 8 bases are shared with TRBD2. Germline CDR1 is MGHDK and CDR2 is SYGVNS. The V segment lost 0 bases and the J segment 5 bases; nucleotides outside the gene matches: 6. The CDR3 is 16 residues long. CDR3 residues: CASSEYGGVGDNEQFF. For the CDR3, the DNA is TGTGCCAGCAGTGAATACGGGGGGGTTGGTGACAATGAGCAGTTCTTC.

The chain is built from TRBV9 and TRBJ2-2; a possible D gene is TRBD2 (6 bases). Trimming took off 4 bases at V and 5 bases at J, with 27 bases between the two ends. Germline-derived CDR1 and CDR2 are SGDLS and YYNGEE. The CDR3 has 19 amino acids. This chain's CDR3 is CASSPRPGLTRMETGELFF. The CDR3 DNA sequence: TGTGCCAGCAGCCCGAGGCCGGGACTTACCAGAATGGAAACCGGGGAGCTGTTTTTT.

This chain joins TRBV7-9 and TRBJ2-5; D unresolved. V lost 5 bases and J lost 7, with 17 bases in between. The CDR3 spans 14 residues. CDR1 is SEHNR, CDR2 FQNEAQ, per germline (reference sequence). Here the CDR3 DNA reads TGTGCCAGCAGCCCCCTCTCCGATGCGGCGACCCAGTACTTC. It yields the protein CASSPLSDAATQYF.

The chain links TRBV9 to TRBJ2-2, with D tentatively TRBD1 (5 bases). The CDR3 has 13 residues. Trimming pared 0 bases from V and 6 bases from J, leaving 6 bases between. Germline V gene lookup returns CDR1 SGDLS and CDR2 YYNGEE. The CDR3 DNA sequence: TGTGCCAGCAGCGTAGTACAGGCCGGGGAGCTGTTTTTT. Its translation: CASSVVQAGELFF.

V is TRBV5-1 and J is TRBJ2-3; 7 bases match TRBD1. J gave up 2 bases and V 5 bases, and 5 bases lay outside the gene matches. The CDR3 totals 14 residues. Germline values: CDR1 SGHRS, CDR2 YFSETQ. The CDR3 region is CASRPQGVTDTQYF. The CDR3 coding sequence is TGCGCCAGCAGACCCCAGGGGGTCACAGATACGCAGTATTTT.

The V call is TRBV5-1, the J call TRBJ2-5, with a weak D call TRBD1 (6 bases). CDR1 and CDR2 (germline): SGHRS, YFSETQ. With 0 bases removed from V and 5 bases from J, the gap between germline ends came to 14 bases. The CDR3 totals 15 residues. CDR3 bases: TGCGCCAGCAGCTTGGATGGGGGCGCGGTGGAGACCCAGTACTTC. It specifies CASSLDGGAVETQYF. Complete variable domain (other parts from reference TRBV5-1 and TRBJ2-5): KAGVTQTPRYLIKTRGQQVTLSCSPISGHRSVSWYQQTPGQGLQFLFEYFSETQRNKGNFPGRFSGRQFSNSRSEMNVSTLELGDSALYLCASSLDGGAVETQYFGPGTRLLVL.

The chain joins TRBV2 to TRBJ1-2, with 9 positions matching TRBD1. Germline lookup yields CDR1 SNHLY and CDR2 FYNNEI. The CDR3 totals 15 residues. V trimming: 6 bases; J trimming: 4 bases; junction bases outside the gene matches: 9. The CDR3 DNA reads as TGTGCCAGCAGCCAAACACAGGGGGCTGGCTATGGCTACACCTTC. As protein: CASSQTQGAGYGYTF.

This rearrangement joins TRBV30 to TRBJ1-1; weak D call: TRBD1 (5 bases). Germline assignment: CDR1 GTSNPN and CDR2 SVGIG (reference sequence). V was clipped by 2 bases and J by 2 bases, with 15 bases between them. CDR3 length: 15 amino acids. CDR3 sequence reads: CAWSPPGFRNTEAFF. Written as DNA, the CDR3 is TGTGCCTGGAGTCCTCCAGGGTTTAGAAACACTGAAGCTTTCTTT.

DNA of the CDR3: TGTGCCAGCAGCCTCCTATCTGGAGGAAGGTACGAGCAGTACTTC. Encoded protein: CASSLLSGGRYEQYF. This rearrangement joins TRBV7-2 to TRBJ2-7; the D gene is possibly TRBD2 (5 bases). Germline CDR1 is SGHTA and CDR2 is FQGNSA. Trimming shortened V by 5 bases and J by 4 bases, and 18 bases separated the two germline ends. The CDR3 is 15 amino acids.

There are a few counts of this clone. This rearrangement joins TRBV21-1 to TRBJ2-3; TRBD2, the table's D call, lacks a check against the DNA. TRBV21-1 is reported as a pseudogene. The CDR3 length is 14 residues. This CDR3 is CASRPGSPTDTQYF. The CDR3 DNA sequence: TGTGCCAGCCGGCCGGGGTCCCCCACAGATACGCAGTATTTT.

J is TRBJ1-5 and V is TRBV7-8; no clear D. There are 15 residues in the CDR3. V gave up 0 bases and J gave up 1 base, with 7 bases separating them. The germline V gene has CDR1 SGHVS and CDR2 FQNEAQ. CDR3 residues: CASSLAGGSNQPQHF. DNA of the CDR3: TGTGCCAGCAGCTTAGCGGGCGGGAGCAATCAGCCCCAGCATTTT.

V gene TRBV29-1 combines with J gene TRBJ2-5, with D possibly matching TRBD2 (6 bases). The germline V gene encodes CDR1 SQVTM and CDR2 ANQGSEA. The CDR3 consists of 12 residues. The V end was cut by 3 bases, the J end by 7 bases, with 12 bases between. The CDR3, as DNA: TGCAGCGTTGAGGAGGGTGGGGGGACCCAGTACTTC. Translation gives CSVEEGGGTQYF.

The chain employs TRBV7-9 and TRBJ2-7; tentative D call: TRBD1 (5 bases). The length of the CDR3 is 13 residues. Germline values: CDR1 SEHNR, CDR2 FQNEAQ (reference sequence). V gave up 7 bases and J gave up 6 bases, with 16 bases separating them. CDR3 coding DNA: TGTGCCAGCACCTACCCGGCAGGGCCCGAGCAGTACTTC. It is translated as CASTYPAGPEQYF.

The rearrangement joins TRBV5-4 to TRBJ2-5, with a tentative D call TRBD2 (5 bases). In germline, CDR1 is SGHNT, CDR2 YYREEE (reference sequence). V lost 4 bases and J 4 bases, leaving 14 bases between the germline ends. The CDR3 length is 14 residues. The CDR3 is CASSPWEGRETQYF. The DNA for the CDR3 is TGTGCCAGCAGCCCGTGGGAAGGGAGAGAGACCCAGTACTTC.

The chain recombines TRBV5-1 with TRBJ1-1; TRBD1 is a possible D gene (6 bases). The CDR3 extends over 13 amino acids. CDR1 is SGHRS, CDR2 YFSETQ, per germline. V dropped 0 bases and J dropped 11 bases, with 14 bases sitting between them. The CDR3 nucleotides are TGCGCCAGCAGCTTGGGAAATGTCGACAGGGCTTTCTTT. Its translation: CASSLGNVDRAFF.

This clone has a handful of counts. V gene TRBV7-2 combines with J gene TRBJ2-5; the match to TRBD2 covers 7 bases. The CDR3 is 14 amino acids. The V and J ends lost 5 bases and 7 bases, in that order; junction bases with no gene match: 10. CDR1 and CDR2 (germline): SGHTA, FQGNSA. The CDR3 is CASSLRVRGGTQYF. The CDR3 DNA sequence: TGTGCCAGCAGCCTCCGGGTCCGCGGGGGGACCCAGTACTTC.

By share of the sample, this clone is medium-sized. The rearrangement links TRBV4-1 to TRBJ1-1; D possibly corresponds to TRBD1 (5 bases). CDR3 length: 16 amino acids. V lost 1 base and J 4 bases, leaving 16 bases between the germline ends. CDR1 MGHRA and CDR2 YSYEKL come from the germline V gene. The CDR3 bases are TGCGCCAGCAGCCAAGGATGGAGTGGGGGAGGCACTGAAGCTTTCTTT. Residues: CASSQGWSGGGTEAFF.

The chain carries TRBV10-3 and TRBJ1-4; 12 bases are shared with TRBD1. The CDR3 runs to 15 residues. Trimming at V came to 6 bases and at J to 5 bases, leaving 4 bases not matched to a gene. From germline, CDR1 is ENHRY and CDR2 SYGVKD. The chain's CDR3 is CAIRGQGAGNEKLFF. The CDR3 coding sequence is TGTGCCATCAGGGGACAGGGGGCAGGGAATGAAAAACTGTTTTTT.

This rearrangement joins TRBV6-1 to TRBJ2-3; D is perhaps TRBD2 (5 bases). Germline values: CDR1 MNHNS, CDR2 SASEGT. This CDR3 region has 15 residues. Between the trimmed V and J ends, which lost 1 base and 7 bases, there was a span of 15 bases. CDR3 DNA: TGTGCCAGCAGTGAAGGGGGAACTAGAAGACATACGCAGTATTTT. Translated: CASSEGGTRRHTQYF.

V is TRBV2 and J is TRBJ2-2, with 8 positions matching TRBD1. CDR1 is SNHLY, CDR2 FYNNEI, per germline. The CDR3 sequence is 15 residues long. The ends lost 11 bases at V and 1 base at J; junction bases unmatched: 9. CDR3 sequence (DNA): TGTGCCGGAACTCGGGACAGGCTGAACACCGGGGAGCTGTTTTTT. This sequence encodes CAGTRDRLNTGELFF.

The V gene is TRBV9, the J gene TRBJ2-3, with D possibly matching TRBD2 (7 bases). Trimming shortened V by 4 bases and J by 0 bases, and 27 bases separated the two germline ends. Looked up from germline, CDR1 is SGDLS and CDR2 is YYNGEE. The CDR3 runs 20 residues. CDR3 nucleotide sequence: TGTGCCAGCAGCCCGGGGGGCCCGCTTAAGGTATGGGCTAGCACAGATACGCAGTATTTT. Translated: CASSPGGPLKVWASTDTQYF.

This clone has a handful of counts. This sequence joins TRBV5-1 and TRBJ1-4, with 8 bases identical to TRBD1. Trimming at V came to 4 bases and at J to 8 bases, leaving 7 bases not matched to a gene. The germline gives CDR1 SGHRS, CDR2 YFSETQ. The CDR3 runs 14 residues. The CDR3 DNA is TGCGCCAGCAGCGCAGCAGGGGGCGGAGAAAAACTGTTTTTT. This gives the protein CASSAAGGGEKLFF.

The CDR3: CASSLGAGRNIQYF. In DNA, the CDR3 is TGTGCCAGCAGCTTAGGGGCAGGGCGGAACATTCAGTACTTC. V usage is TRBV11-3 and J usage is TRBJ2-4; D is possibly TRBD1 (5 bases). The V gene's germline CDR1 is SGHNT and CDR2 YENEEA. Trimming left V 1 base short and J 7 bases short, with 11 bases between. This CDR3 is 14 amino acids long.